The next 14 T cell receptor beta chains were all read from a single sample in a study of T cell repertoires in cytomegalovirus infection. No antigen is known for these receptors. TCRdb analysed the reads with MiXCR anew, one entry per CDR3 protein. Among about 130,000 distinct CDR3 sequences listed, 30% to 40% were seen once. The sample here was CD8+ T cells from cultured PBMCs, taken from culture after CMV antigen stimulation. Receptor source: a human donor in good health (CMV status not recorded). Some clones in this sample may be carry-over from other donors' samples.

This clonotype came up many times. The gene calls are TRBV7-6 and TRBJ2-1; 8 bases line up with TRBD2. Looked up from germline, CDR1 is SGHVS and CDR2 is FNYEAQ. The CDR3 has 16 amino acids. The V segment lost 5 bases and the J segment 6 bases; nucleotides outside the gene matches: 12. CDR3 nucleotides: TGTGCCAGCAGCCAACAATCCGGGACTAGAAGCAATGAGCAGTTCTTC. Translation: CASSQQSGTRSNEQFF.

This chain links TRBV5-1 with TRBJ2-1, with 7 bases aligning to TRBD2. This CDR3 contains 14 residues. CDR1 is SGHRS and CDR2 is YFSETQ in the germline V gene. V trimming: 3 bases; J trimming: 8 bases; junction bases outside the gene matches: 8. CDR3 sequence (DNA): TGCGCCAGCAGCTCCCCGGGGGGTTCGGATGAGCAGTTCTTC. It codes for CASSSPGGSDEQFF.

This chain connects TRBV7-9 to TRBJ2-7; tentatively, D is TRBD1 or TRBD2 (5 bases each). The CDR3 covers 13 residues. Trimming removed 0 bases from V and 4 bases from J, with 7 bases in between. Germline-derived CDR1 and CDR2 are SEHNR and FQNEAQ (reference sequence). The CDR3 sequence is CASSLAGDYEQYF. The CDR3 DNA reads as TGTGCCAGCAGCTTAGCGGGGGATTACGAGCAGTACTTC.

CDR3 amino acids: CASSLLLQDPSYEQYF. As DNA, the CDR3 is TGTGCCAGCAGTTTACTTTTACAGGACCCCTCCTACGAGCAGTACTTC. The chain combines TRBV12-3 or TRBV12-4 with TRBJ2-7; weak D call: TRBD1 (5 bases). The CDR3 runs 16 residues. Between the trimmed V and J ends, which lost 2 bases and 0 bases, there was a span of 14 bases.

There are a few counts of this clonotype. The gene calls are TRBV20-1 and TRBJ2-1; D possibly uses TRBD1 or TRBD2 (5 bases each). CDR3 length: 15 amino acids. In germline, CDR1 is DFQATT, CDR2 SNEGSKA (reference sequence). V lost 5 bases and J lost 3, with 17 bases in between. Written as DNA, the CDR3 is TGCAGTGCTCCTACGGGGCAAACTTACTACAATGAGCAGTTCTTC. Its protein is CSAPTGQTYYNEQFF.

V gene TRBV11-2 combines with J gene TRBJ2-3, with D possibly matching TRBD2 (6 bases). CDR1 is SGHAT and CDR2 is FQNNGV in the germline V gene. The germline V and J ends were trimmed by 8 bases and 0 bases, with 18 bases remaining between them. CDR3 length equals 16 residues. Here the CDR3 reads CASSLSTGVSTDTQYF. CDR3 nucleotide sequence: TGTGCCAGCTCTCTCTCGACGGGGGTGAGCACAGATACGCAGTATTTT.

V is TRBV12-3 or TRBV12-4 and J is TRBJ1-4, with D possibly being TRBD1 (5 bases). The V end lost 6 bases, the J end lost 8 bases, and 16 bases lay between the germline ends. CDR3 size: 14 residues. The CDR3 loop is CASSPGTGREKLFF. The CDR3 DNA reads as TGTGCCAGCAGCCCTGGGACGGGCAGAGAAAAACTGTTTTTT.

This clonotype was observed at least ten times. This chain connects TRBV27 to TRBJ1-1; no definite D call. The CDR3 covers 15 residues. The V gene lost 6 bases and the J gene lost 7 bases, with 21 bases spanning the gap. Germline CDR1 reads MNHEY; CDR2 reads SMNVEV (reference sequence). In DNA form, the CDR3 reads TGTGCCAGCAGCCACCCCGGGGAGGGCCGGCGTGAAGCTTTCTTT. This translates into CASSHPGEGRREAFF.

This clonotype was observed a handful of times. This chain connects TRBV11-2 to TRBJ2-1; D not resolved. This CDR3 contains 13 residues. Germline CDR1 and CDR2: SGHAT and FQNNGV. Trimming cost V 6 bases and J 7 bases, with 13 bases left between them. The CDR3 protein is CASRKGSRNEQFF. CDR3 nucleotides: TGTGCCAGCAGGAAAGGGTCCAGGAATGAGCAGTTCTTC.

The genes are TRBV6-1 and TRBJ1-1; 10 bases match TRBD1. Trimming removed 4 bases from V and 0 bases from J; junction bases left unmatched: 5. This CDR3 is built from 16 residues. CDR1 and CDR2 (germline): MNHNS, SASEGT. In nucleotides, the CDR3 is TGTGCCAGCAGTGCGACAGGGGGCAAGGTGAACACTGAAGCTTTCTTT. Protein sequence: CASSATGGKVNTEAFF.

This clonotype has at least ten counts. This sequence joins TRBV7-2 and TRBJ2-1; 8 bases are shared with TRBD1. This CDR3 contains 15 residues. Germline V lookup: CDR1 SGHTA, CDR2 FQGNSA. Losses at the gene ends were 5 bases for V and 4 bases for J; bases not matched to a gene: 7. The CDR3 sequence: CASSPDRGGYNEQFF. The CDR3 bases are TGTGCCAGCAGCCCCGACAGGGGTGGGTACAATGAGCAGTTCTTC.

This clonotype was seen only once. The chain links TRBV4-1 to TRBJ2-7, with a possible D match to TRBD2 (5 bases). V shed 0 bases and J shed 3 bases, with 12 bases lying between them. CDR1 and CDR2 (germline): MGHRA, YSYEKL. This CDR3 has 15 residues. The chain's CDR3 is CASSQDGGTGYEQYF. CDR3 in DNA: TGCGCCAGCAGCCAAGATGGAGGTACCGGCTACGAGCAGTACTTC.

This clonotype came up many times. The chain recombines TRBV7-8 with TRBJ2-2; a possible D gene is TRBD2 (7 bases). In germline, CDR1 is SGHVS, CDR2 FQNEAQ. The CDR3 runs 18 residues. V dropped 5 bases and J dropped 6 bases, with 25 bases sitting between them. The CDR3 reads CASSDSGPYGQFAGELFF. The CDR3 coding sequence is TGTGCCAGCAGCGATAGCGGGCCGTACGGACAGTTCGCCGGGGAGCTGTTTTTT.

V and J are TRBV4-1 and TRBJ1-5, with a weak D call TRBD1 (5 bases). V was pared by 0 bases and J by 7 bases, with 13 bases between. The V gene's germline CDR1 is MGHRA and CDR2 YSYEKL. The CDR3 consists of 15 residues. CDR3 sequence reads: CASSQDSGPRQPQHF. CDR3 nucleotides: TGCGCCAGCAGCCAAGATTCAGGGCCTCGCCAGCCCCAGCATTTT.